This T cell receptor (beta chain) was retrieved from a study of CD8 T cells in ankylosing spondylitis. The study, taken as a whole, reports: Roughly 8 highly homologous variants formed a TCR beta motif that appeared characteristic of ankylosing spondylitis blood.

Quantitative barcoded 5'-RACE was used to prepare TCR beta libraries. A single record per CDR3 protein comes from TCRdb applying MiXCR to the 5' RACE reads. This sample has 750,000 to 850,000 distinct CDR3 sequences, with approximately 10% found just once. A remark on this clonotype: Antigen unknown.

Germline V lookup: CDR1 DFQATT, CDR2 SNEGSKA (reference sequence). This CDR3 is built from 15 residues. Trimming pared 1 base from V and 0 bases from J, leaving 12 bases between. V gene TRBV20-1 combines with J gene TRBJ2-5; D possibly corresponds to TRBD2 (6 bases). Sequenced input: blood, either unsorted or a sorted T cell fraction (not recorded which). This TCR came from a male donor with ankylosing spondylitis. The CDR3 DNA sequence: TGCAGTGCTAGAGGGGACCGGGACTACCAAGAGACCCAGTACTTC. Translated: CSARGDRDYQETQYF.